This T cell receptor beta chain was sequenced for a study of cytomegalovirus exposure and HLA in healthy donors. V was clipped by 0 bases and J by 2 bases, with 16 bases between them. Germline CDR1 is SGHRS and CDR2 is YFSETQ. The CDR3 is 17 amino acids. Assay: immunoSEQ multiplex PCR; the TCRdb copy retains only in-frame clones and omits some. The sample shows about 140,000 clones, just over 85% of them seen only once. The TCR originated in a woman younger than 35 in good health and CMV-seropositive. Sequencing used PBMCs. This chain uses TRBV5-1 with TRBJ2-3; maybe TRBD1 (6 bases). In DNA form, the CDR3 reads TGCGCCAGCAGCTTGGCAAAGACCGGGACACACACAGATACGCAGTATTTT. Its protein product is CASSLAKTGTHTDTQYF. The full variable domain, in which reference TRBV5-1 and TRBJ2-3 provide the parts outside the CDR3, is KAGVTQTPRYLIKTRGQQVTLSCSPISGHRSVSWYQQTPGQGLQFLFEYFSETQRNKGNFPGRFSGRQFSNSRSEMNVSTLELGDSALYLCASSLAKTGTHTDTQYFGPGTRLTVL.